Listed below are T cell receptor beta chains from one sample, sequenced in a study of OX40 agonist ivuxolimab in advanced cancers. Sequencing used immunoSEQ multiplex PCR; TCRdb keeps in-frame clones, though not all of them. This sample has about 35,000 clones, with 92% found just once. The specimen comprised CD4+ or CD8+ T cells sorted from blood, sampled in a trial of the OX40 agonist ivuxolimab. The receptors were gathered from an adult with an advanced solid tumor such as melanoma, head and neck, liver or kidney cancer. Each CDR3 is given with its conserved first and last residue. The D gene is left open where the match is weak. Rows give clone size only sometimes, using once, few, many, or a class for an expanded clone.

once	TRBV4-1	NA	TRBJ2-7	TGCGCCAGCGCCGACGTGGTTAGTAGGAGCACCGAGCAGTACTTC	CASADVVSRSTEQYF
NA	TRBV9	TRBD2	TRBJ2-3	TGTGCCAGCAGTTATAGCGGGAGGGCCTCAGATACGCAGTATTTT	CASSYSGRASDTQYF
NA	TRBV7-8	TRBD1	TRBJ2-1	TGTGCCAGCAGCTTAGTTACAGGGGGCGTCCTCGACAATGAGCAGTTCTTC	CASSLVTGGVLDNEQFF
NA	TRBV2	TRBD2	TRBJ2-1	TGTGCCAGCAGTGCGTGGGCGGGAGAGGGTCGTAATGAGCAGTTCTTC	CASSAWAGEGRNEQFF
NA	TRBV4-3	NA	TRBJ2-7	TGCGCCAGCAGCCAAGGGGGTAGCGACGAGCAGTACTTC	CASSQGGSDEQYF
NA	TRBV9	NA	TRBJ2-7	TGTGCCAGCAGCGTTGACGGCGGGGGCTCCATGAACTACTACGAGCAGTACTTC	CASSVDGGGSMNYYEQYF
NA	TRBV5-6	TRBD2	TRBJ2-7	TGTGCCAGCAGCTTCCCGAGACTAGCGGGAGGGCCCTACGAGCAGTACTTC	CASSFPRLAGGPYEQYF
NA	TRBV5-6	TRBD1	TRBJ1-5	TGTGCCAGCAGCCGCCGACAGGGTAATCTCAATCAGCCCCAGCATTTT	CASSRRQGNLNQPQHF
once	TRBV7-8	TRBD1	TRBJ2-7	TGTGCCAGCAGCTTAAGGACAGGGGTTGTAGACGAGCAGTACTTC	CASSLRTGVVDEQYF
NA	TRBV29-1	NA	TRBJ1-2	TGCAGCGTCGAAACTGACACCTTC	CSVETDTF
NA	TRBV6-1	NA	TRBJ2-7	TGTGCCAGCACTGAAGACTCCCAGGGGTGGTCCTACGAGCAGTACTTC	CASTEDSQGWSYEQYF
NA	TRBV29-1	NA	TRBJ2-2	TGCAGCGTTGAGTTGGGAACCGGGGAGCTGTTTTTT	CSVELGTGELFF
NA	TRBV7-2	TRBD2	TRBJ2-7	TGTGCCAGCAGCTCGGGAGGCGGCAGTCCTTACGAGCAGTACTTC	CASSSGGGSPYEQYF
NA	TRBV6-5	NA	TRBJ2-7	TGTGCCAGCGGTTCAACGGGGTCCTACGAGCAGTACTTC	CASGSTGSYEQYF
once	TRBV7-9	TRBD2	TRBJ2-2	TGTGCCAGCAGTTACCCCCTGGGAGGGACCGGGGAGCTGTTTTTT	CASSYPLGGTGELFF
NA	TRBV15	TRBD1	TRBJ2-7	TGTGCCACCAGCAGAGATCTTGACAGGGGCTACGAGCAGTACTTC	CATSRDLDRGYEQYF
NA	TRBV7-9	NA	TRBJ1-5	TGTGCCAGCAGCCTCGGCAATCAGCCCCAGCATTTT	CASSLGNQPQHF
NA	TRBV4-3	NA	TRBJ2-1	TGCGCCAGCAGCCAAGATAGCGGATATTACAATGAGCAGTTCTTC	CASSQDSGYYNEQFF
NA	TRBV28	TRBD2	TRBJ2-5	TGTGCCAGCAGTTTCTCATCTGGTTTTAGCGGGACCTACCAAGAGACCCAGTACTTC	CASSFSSGFSGTYQETQYF
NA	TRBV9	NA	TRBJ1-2	TGTGCCAGCAGCGCCGGGTCTCGAGCAGGCTATGGCTACACCTTC	CASSAGSRAGYGYTF
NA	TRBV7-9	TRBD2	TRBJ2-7	TGTGCCAGCAGCGTCGCTAGCGGGATCTCCTACGAGCAGTACTTC	CASSVASGISYEQYF
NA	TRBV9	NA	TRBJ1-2	TGTGCCAGCAGCGTCTCAAGGGACCCACAGGTCCTGGGCTACACCTTC	CASSVSRDPQVLGYTF
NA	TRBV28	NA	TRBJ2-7	TGTGCCAGCAGTTTATTGGCAGCCATATACGAGCAGTACTTC	CASSLLAAIYEQYF
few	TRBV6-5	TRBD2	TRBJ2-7	TGTGCCAGCAGTTACTCAGCGGGGGCGGGGGAGCAGTACTTC	CASSYSAGAGEQYF
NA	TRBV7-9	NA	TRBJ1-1	TGTGCCAGCAGCTTAAGAGCCGGCCGGGGCACTGAAGCTTTCTTT	CASSLRAGRGTEAFF
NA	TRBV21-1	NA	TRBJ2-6	TGTGCCAGCAGCAAGGGTAGCGGGGACTCTGGGGCCAACGTCCTGACTTTC	CASSKGSGDSGANVLTF
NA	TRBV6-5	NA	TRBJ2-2	TGTGCCAGCAGTTACAGCTACGCGAACACCGGGGAGCTGTTTTTT	CASSYSYANTGELFF
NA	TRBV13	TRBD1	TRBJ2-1	TGTGCCAGCAGCTTCCCGGGACAGGGGTCCAATGAGCAGTTCTTC	CASSFPGQGSNEQFF
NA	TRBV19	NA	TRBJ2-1	TGTGCCAGTACTAGGGACATTGGCTCCTACAATGAGCAGTTCTTC	CASTRDIGSYNEQFF
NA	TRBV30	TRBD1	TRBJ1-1	TGTGCCTGGAGTTGGACAGGAGGATTTACTGAAGCTTTCTTT	CAWSWTGGFTEAFF
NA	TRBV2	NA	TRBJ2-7	TGTGCCAGCACCCTCGCCTCGGTAGCCTACGAGCAGTACTTC	CASTLASVAYEQYF
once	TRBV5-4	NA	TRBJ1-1	TGTGCCAGCAGCCCCGGGCGGGGGGGCACTGAAGCTTTCTTT	CASSPGRGGTEAFF
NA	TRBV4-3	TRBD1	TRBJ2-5	TGCGCCAGCAGCCAAGAAAGAGGAGACAGGGAGTCTTGGGGCCAAGAGACCCAGTACTTC	CASSQERGDRESWGQETQYF
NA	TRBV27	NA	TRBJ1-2	TGTGCCAGCAGAGGGATAGGAATGAACTATGGCTACACCTTC	CASRGIGMNYGYTF
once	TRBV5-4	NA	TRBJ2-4	TGTGCCAGCAGCTTGTCCGCGGGAGCCAAAAACATTCAGTACTTC	CASSLSAGAKNIQYF
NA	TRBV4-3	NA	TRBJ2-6	TGCGCCAGCAGCCAAGACCCCTACTCTGGGGCCAACGTCCTGACTTTC	CASSQDPYSGANVLTF
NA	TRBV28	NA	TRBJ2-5	TGTGCCAGCAGGCAATATCCGGAGACCCAGTACTTC	CASRQYPETQYF
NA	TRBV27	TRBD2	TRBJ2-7	TGTGCCAGCAGTCCCGCCCCTAGCGGTACCTACGAGCAGTACTTC	CASSPAPSGTYEQYF
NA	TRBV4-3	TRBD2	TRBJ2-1	TGCGCCAGCAGCCAATGGGCTAGCGGGACTCCCGGGGTCTCCAATGAGCAGTTCTTC	CASSQWASGTPGVSNEQFF
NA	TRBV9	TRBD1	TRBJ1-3	TGTGCCAGCAGCACCGGACAGGGCGCCTCTGGAAACACCATATATTTT	CASSTGQGASGNTIYF
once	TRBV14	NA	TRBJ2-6	TGTGCCAGCAGCCAAGGCTTCTCTGGGGCCAACGTCCTGACTTTC	CASSQGFSGANVLTF
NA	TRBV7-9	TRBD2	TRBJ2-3	TGTGCCAGCAGCCCAACACTAGCGGCCCCCTCCACAGATACGCAGTATTTT	CASSPTLAAPSTDTQYF